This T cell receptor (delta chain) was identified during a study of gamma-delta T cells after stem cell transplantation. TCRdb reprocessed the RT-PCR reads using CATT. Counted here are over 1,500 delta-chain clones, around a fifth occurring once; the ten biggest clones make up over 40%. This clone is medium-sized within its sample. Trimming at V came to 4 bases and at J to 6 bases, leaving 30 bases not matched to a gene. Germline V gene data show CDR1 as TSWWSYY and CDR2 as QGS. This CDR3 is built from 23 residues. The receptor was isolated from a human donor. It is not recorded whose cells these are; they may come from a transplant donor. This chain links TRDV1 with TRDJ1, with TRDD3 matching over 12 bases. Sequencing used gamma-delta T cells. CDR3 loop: CALGGAFLPILGDTQPRYYKLIF. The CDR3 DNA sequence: TGTGCTCTTGGGGGTGCCTTCCTACCAATACTGGGGGATACCCAGCCCCGGTATTATAAACTCATCTTT.